The next 8 T cell receptor beta chains were all read from a single sample in a study of identical twins' blood T cells. Via MiXCR, TCRdb re-called the 5' RACE reads, giving one row per CDR3 protein. The sample includes hundreds of thousands of distinct CDR3 sequences, over 25% of them seen just once. The sample consisted of PBMCs. The source of these receptors is a woman aged 18-50 years in good health.

In the case of this clonotype: A read error may produce the germline difference seen at one junction end. The V call is TRBV18, the J call TRBJ2-7; D might be TRBD1 (5 bases). The CDR3 length is 13 residues. Germline CDR1 KGHSH, CDR2 LQKENI. For the CDR3, the DNA is TGTGCCAGCTCACGACAGAGCTCCTACAAGCAGTACTTC. Its translation: CASSRQSSYKQYF.

The CDR3 region is CASSLFGTDTQYF. Here the CDR3 DNA reads TGCGCCAGCAGCTTGTTCGGGACAGATACGCAGTATTTT. The chain combines TRBV5-1 with TRBJ2-3; D is uncertain. Trimming left V 1 base short and J 3 bases short, with 6 bases between. The germline V gene encodes CDR1 SGHRS and CDR2 YFSETQ. The length of the CDR3 is 13 residues.

The J gene is TRBJ1-5, the V gene TRBV18, with D tentatively TRBD1 (6 bases). Germline CDR1 and CDR2: KGHSH and LQKENI. The V and J ends lost 6 bases and 6 bases respectively, with 15 bases between them. CDR3 length equals 14 residues. CDR3 nucleotide sequence: TGTGCCAGCTCCCTTAGCAGGGGAGGTCAGCCCCAGCATTTT. The encoded protein is CASSLSRGGQPQHF.

This clonotype was seen repeatedly, ten times or more. CDR3 loop: CSASEGAQPQHF. DNA for the CDR3: TGCAGTGCCTCGGAAGGGGCTCAGCCCCAGCATTTT. The chain links TRBV20-1 to TRBJ1-5; weak D call: TRBD1 (5 bases). The CDR3 is 12 amino acids. V was trimmed by 6 bases and J by 6 bases, leaving 12 bases between them. Germline V gene lookup returns CDR1 DFQATT and CDR2 SNEGSKA (reference sequence).

There are a few counts of this clonotype. This chain links TRBV27 with TRBJ2-7; D is unclear. Trimming took 1 base from V and 6 from J, leaving 4 bases between them. This CDR3 has 11 residues. CDR1 is MNHEY and CDR2 is SMNVEV in the germline V gene (reference sequence). The CDR3 protein is CASSLLGEQYF. In DNA, the CDR3 is TGTGCCAGCAGTTTATTAGGCGAGCAGTACTTC.

This clonotype has only one observation. One end of the junction varies from germline; a read error may be responsible. The CDR3 sequence: CASSPHRQGEDELFF. The CDR3 DNA is TGCGCCAGCAGCCCTCATAGACAGGGTGAGGATGAGCTGTTCTTC. The rearrangement links TRBV4-3 to TRBJ2-1, with 7 bases matching TRBD1. Germline-derived CDR1 and CDR2 are LGHNA and YSLEER. This CDR3 region has 15 residues.

This clonotype came up a few times. The V and J genes are TRBV5-1 and TRBJ1-4, with 9 bases lining up with TRBD1. V lost 1 base to trimming and J lost 11 bases; unmatched junction nucleotides: 12. The CDR3 runs 16 residues. Germline-derived CDR1 and CDR2 are SGHRS and YFSETQ. For the CDR3, the DNA is TGCGCCAGCAGCTTGAACAGGGGGCGGCTGTACTCCAAACTGTTTTTT. Residues: CASSLNRGRLYSKLFF.

This clonotype came up once. The junction differs from germline at one of its ends, possibly a read error. The V and J genes are TRBV29-1 and TRBJ2-3; 9 bases are shared with TRBD1. CDR1 and CDR2 (germline): SQVTM, ANQGSEA. The CDR3 contains 14 residues. The CDR3 DNA sequence: TGCGGCGTAGACCGGGACAGGGGCACAGATACGCAGTATTTT. This translates into CGVDRDRGTDTQYF.